The next 8 T cell receptor beta chains were all read from a single sample in a study of a mutant IDH1 vaccine in newly diagnosed glioma. Noted time point: week 35, safety follow-up. In the vaccine, a single dose held 300 ug of the mutant IDH1 20-mer peptide, along with topical imiquimod. Produced via immunoSEQ multiplex PCR; TCRdb's table is partial and in-frame only. The sample lists tens of thousands of clones, about 85% seen once, with about 4.1% in the top ten. These receptors have no known antigen. The sample consisted of PBMCs, taken from a glioma patient whose treatment included an IDH1 peptide vaccine. The receptors here all came from a man aged 25 to 45 with glioma.

The J gene is TRBJ1-1, the V gene TRBV5-5; no definite D call. CDR1 SGHKS and CDR2 YYEKEE come from the germline V gene (reference sequence). The CDR3 spans 13 residues. V was pared by 0 bases and J by 5 bases, with 8 bases between. In DNA form, the CDR3 reads TGTGCCAGCAGCTTGGTGTCGGGAACTGAAGCTTTCTTT. This gives the protein CASSLVSGTEAFF. The entire variable domain, with the rest obtained from reference TRBV5-5 and TRBJ1-1, is as follows: DAGVTQSPTHLIKTRGQQVTLRCSPISGHKSVSWYQQVLGQGPQFIFQYYEKEERGRGNFPDRFSARQFPNYSSELNVNALLLGDSALYLCASSLVSGTEAFFGQGTRLTVV.

V usage is TRBV19 and J usage is TRBJ2-5; TRBD1 is a possible D gene (6 bases). Germline-derived CDR1 and CDR2 are LNHDA and SQIVND (reference sequence). Trimming left V 8 bases short and J 2 bases short, with 9 bases between. The CDR3 runs 12 residues. The CDR3 protein is CASRDIQETQYF. CDR3 DNA sequence: TGTGCCAGTCGGGACATACAAGAGACCCAGTACTTC.

This clone was observed a single time. The DNA of the CDR3 is TGTGCCAGCAGCCCAATTGTAGGGACCCTCTTCTATGGCTACACCTTC. This sequence encodes CASSPIVGTLFYGYTF. The chain uses TRBV14 and TRBJ1-2; possible D gene TRBD1, 5 bases. Between the trimmed V and J ends, which lost 4 bases and 4 bases, there was a span of 19 bases. Germline CDR1 reads SGHDN; CDR2 reads FVKESK. This CDR3 region has 16 residues.

The V and J genes are TRBV5-1 and TRBJ2-2; a weak D match, TRBD1 (6 bases). The CDR3 is made up of 14 amino acids. CDR1 is SGHRS, CDR2 YFSETQ, per germline. Trimming shortened V by 6 bases and J by 3 bases, and 12 bases separated the two germline ends. The CDR3 here is CASNHRVDTGELFF. The CDR3 DNA reads as TGCGCCAGCAACCACAGGGTGGACACCGGGGAGCTGTTTTTT.

V and J are TRBV30 and TRBJ1-1; D is perhaps TRBD1 (5 bases). Germline assignment: CDR1 GTSNPN and CDR2 SVGIG (reference sequence). This CDR3 is 16 amino acids long. Trimming shortened V by 5 bases and J by 3 bases, and 22 bases separated the two germline ends. The CDR3 nucleotides are TGTGCCTGGGGAAAGGGGTTAATAAGCACGGACACTGAAGCTTTCTTT. It yields the protein CAWGKGLISTDTEAFF.

The chain recombines TRBV27 with TRBJ2-7; 12 nucleotides align to TRBD1. Losses at the gene ends were 2 bases for V and 7 bases for J; bases not matched to a gene: 12. Germline V CDR1 and CDR2: MNHEY, SMNVEV (reference sequence). The CDR3 sequence is 17 residues long. In DNA form, the CDR3 reads TGTGCCAGCAGTTTACACTCCGGGACAGGGGGCGTATGGGAGCAGTACTTC. Its translation is CASSLHSGTGGVWEQYF.

This clone was seen more than once but under ten times. The V gene is TRBV28, the J gene TRBJ1-2; 11 nucleotides match TRBD1. This CDR3 region has 14 residues. Trimming cost V 6 bases and J 8 bases; bases outside gene matches: 8. From germline, CDR1 is MDHEN and CDR2 SYDVKM. The CDR3 nucleotides are TGTGCCAGCAGAGGACAGGGGGCTGGGAGGGGCTACACCTTC. It specifies CASRGQGAGRGYTF.

The J gene is TRBJ2-7, the V gene TRBV27; D is undetermined. V lost 6 bases, J lost 2 bases, and 23 bases lay in between. CDR1 is MNHEY, CDR2 SMNVEV, per germline (reference sequence). The CDR3 contains 17 residues. This CDR3 is CASSLVPPSKLPYEQYF. Written as DNA, the CDR3 is TGTGCCAGCAGCCTCGTCCCCCCAAGCAAGCTACCCTACGAGCAGTACTTC.